This entry concerns a single T cell receptor beta chain. Its antigen is as yet unknown. Trimming left V 7 bases short and J 7 bases short, with 13 bases between. Germline V gene lookup returns CDR1 LNHDA and CDR2 SQIVND (reference sequence). The CDR3 has 13 amino acids. Clones were read by immunoSEQ multiplex PCR, and TCRdb kept only the in-frame ones, dropping some. The data hold around 150,000 clones, with approximately 90% observed a single time. This sample was taken from a study of T cell responses to AZD1222 COVID-19 vaccine. Findings and caveats of the study: All repertoire sampling was performed exclusively after the peak T cell response. Only a handful of AZD1222 recipients were seropositive at baseline. When two AZD1222 doses had been given, Spike-specific TCR breadth and depth rose. White British ancestry dominated among donors, who included more females, and clonal diversity was possibly underestimated.

This clonotype originated in an adult who received the AZD1222 COVID-19 vaccine. The source material was peripheral blood, sampled 28 days after the second AZD1222 dose. The chain carries TRBV19 and TRBJ2-2; no clear D. This CDR3 is CASIRASGGELFF. The CDR3 coding sequence is TGTGCCAGTATTAGGGCGTCCGGCGGGGAGCTGTTTTTT.